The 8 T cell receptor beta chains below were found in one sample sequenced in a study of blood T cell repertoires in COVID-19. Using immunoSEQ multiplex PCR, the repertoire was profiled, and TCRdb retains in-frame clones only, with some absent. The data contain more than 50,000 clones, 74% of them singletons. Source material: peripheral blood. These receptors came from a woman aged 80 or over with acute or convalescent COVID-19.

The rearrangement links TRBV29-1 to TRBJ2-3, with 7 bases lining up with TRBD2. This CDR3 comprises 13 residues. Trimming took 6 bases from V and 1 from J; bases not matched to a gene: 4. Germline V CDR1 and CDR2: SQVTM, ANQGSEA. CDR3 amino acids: CSVGGRGTDTQYF. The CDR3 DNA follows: TGCAGCGTGGGTGGGAGGGGCACAGATACGCAGTATTTT.

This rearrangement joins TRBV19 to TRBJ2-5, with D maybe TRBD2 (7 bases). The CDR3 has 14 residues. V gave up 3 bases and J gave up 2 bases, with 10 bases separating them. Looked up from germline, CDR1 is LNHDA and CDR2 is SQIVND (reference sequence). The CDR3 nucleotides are TGTGCCAGTAGTATCAGCGGGACACAAGAGACCCAGTACTTC. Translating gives CASSISGTQETQYF.

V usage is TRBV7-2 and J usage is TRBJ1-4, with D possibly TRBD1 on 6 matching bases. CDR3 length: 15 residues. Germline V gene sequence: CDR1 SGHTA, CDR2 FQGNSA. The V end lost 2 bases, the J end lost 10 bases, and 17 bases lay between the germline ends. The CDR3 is CASSLSGSEQGKLFF. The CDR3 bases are TGTGCCAGCAGCTTAAGTGGGTCGGAACAGGGAAAACTGTTTTTT.

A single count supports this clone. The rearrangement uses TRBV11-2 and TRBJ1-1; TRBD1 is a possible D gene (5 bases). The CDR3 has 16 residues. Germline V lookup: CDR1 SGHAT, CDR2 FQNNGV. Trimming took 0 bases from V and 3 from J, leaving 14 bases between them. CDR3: CASSLDRGGQDTEAFF. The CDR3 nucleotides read TGTGCCAGCAGCTTAGATAGAGGCGGACAAGACACTGAAGCTTTCTTT. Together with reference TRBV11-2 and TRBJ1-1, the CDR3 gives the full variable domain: EAGVAQSPRYKIIEKRQSVAFWCNPISGHATLYWYQQILGQGPKLLIQFQNNGVVDDSQLPKDRFSAERLKGVDSTLKIQPAKLEDSAVYLCASSLDRGGQDTEAFFGQGTRLTVV.

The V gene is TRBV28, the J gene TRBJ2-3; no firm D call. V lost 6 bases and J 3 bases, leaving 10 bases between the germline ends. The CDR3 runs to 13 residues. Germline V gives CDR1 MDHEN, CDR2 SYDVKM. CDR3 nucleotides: TGTGCCAGCAGGAAGACTGGGACAGATACGCAGTATTTT. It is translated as CASRKTGTDTQYF.

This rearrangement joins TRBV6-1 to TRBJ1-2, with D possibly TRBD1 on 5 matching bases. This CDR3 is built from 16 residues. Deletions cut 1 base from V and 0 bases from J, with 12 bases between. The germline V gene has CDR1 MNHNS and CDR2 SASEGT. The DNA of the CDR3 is TGTGCCAGCAGTGAAGTAAGGACAAGAACTAACTATGGCTACACCTTC. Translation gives CASSEVRTRTNYGYTF.

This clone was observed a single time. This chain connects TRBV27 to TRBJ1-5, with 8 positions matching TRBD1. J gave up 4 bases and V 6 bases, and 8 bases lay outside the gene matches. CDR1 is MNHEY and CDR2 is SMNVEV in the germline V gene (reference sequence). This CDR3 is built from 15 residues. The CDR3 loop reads CASRGGQGVNQPQHF. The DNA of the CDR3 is TGTGCCAGCAGGGGTGGACAGGGAGTTAATCAGCCCCAGCATTTT.

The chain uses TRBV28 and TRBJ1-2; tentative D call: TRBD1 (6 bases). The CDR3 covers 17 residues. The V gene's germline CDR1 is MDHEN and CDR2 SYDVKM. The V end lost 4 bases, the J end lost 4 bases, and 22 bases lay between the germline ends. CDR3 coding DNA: TGTGCCAGCAGTTCAAATACACAGGGATACTGGAGCTATGGCTACACCTTC. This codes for CASSSNTQGYWSYGYTF.